Included here is one T cell receptor (beta chain) sequence, with context. V was pared by 10 bases and J by 5 bases, with 11 bases of the junction left unmatched. The CDR3 sequence is 15 residues long. Germline V gene data show CDR1 as LNHDA and CDR2 as SQIVND (reference sequence). The sample is drawn from a study of blood T cell repertoires in COVID-19. As handled by the study authors: Estimation of nucleated cell counts relied on the amplification of reference gene primers. Libraries were prepared by immunoSEQ multiplex PCR; TCRdb keeps only in-frame clonotypes and omits some of them. Clonal size and the V and J genes are those of that table, whereas D and trimming came from the DNA. This sample has 60,000 to 70,000 clones, with approximately 82% found just once.

The chain uses TRBV19 and TRBJ2-2; 9 bases match TRBD1. Specimen: peripheral blood. The sequence came from a man in his 60s with acute or convalescent COVID-19. CDR3 sequence reads: CATRQGVALTGELFF. Written as DNA, the CDR3 is TGTGCCACTCGACAGGGGGTGGCGTTGACCGGGGAGCTGTTTTTT.